Listed here are 28 T cell receptor beta chains from one sample, sequenced in a study of cytomegalovirus exposure and HLA in healthy donors. Amplification used 60 Vbeta primers and 13 Jbeta primers. Here immunoSEQ multiplex PCR was the method, and the copy in TCRdb shows in-frame clones only, minus some. The sample consists of roughly 180,000 clones, roughly 9.4% of them appearing once. The source material was PBMCs. These receptor sequences come from a woman aged 25 to 39 in good health and CMV-seropositive.

The V gene is TRBV18, the J gene TRBJ2-1; D gene uncertain. CDR1 is KGHSH, CDR2 LQKENI, per germline. V lost 6 bases, J lost 5 bases, and 14 bases lay in between. The CDR3 contains 14 residues. CDR3 in DNA: TGTGCCAGCTCTGCCGATCGCCAGAACAATGAGCAGTTCTTC. Translation: CASSADRQNNEQFF.

This clone was seen more than once but under ten times. CDR3 coding DNA: TGTGCCAGCAGCCGTCAGGGAACCAAAAACATTCAGTACTTC. The encoded protein is CASSRQGTKNIQYF. V and J are TRBV5-6 and TRBJ2-4; tentatively, D is TRBD1 (5 bases). CDR1 is SGHDT and CDR2 is YYEEEE in the germline V gene. Trimming took off 4 bases at V and 2 bases at J, with 10 bases between the two ends. This CDR3 comprises 14 residues. Looking up the rest from reference TRBV5-6 and TRBJ2-4 gives the full variable domain: DAGVTQSPTHLIKTRGQQVTLRCSPKSGHDTVSWYQQALGQGPQFIFQYYEEEERQRGNFPDRFSGHQFPNYSSELNVNALLLGDSALYLCASSRQGTKNIQYFGAGTRLSVL.

The rearrangement links TRBV4-1 to TRBJ2-1; no clear D. Trimming cost V 0 bases and J 2 bases, with 8 bases left between them. CDR1 is MGHRA and CDR2 is YSYEKL in the germline V gene. The CDR3 consists of 15 residues. This chain's CDR3 is CASSQDSNPYNEQFF. The CDR3 coding sequence is TGCGCCAGCAGCCAAGATAGCAACCCCTACAATGAGCAGTTCTTC.

This clone appeared a few times. This chain connects TRBV19 to TRBJ2-1; tentatively, D is TRBD2 (5 bases). Between the trimmed V and J ends, which lost 2 bases and 6 bases, there was a span of 20 bases. Germline lookup yields CDR1 LNHDA and CDR2 SQIVND (reference sequence). The CDR3 is 17 amino acids. The CDR3 DNA is TGTGCCAGTAGTATAATCAGTCGAAGCGGATGGGGCAATGAGCAGTTCTTC. Residues: CASSIISRSGWGNEQFF.

The V call is TRBV7-9, the J call TRBJ1-2; no reliable D call. The CDR3 consists of 13 residues. V shed 7 bases and J shed 6 bases, with 15 bases lying between them. CDR1 is SEHNR, CDR2 FQNEAQ, per germline (reference sequence). CDR3 sequence: CASTDSVLDGYTF. The DNA for the CDR3 is TGTGCCAGCACCGACTCGGTTTTGGATGGCTACACCTTC. The full variable domain, its missing parts supplied by reference TRBV7-9 and TRBJ1-2, is DTGVSQNPRHKITKRGQNVTFRCDPISEHNRLYWYRQTLGQGPEFLTYFQNEAQLEKSRLLSDRFSAERPKGSFSTLEIQRTEQGDSAMYLCASTDSVLDGYTFGSGTRLTVV.

The chain carries TRBV6-1 and TRBJ1-5; D gene ambiguous. CDR3 length: 15 residues. With 4 bases removed from V and 6 bases from J, the gap between germline ends came to 16 bases. CDR1 MNHNS and CDR2 SASEGT come from the germline V gene. For the CDR3, the DNA is TGTGCCAGCAGTGGCGGGGTGGGGATGAGTCAGCCCCAGCATTTT. Its protein product is CASSGGVGMSQPQHF.

In its sample, this clone was seen once. The chain employs TRBV19 and TRBJ2-4; possibly TRBD2 for D (6 bases). Germline assignment: CDR1 LNHDA and CDR2 SQIVND (reference sequence). V dropped 3 bases and J dropped 6 bases, with 9 bases sitting between them. CDR3 size: 13 residues. CDR3 sequence: CASSMGRGNIQYF. CDR3 bases: TGTGCCAGTAGTATGGGGCGGGGAAACATTCAGTACTTC.

The chain has TRBV10-2 and TRBJ1-1; TRBD1 matches at 7 bases. In germline, CDR1 is WSHSY, CDR2 SAAADI. CDR3 size: 13 residues. J was trimmed by 4 bases and V by 10 bases; bases with no gene match: 9. CDR3 loop: CAILPGGSTEAFF. CDR3 sequence (DNA): TGCGCCATCCTACCAGGGGGGTCCACTGAAGCTTTCTTT.

The genes are TRBV30 and TRBJ2-1; 7 bases fit TRBD2. This CDR3 is built from 15 residues. The germline V gene encodes CDR1 GTSNPN and CDR2 SVGIG (reference sequence). Unmatched junction bases numbered 5, after V lost 2 bases and J lost 1 base. For the CDR3, the DNA is TGTGCCTGGAGTTCTGGACTAGGTTCCTACAATGAGCAGTTCTTC. Residues: CAWSSGLGSYNEQFF.

This clone was observed a few times. The chain employs TRBV10-2 and TRBJ1-1, with 7 bases that match TRBD1. CDR1 WSHSY and CDR2 SAAADI come from the germline V gene. The CDR3 spans 14 residues. J was trimmed by 1 base and V by 8 bases; bases with no gene match: 7. CDR3 amino acids: CASQAGQTNTEAFF. CDR3 bases: TGCGCCAGCCAGGCGGGACAGACGAACACTGAAGCTTTCTTT.

The rearrangement uses TRBV7-8 and TRBJ2-3, with a possible D match to TRBD2 (5 bases). Germline-derived CDR1 and CDR2 are SGHVS and FQNEAQ. V lost 5 bases and J 4 bases, leaving 19 bases between the germline ends. CDR3 length: 16 amino acids. CDR3 nucleotide sequence: TGTGCCAGCAGCCCGCGGCCCCTAGCTGCACCAGATACGCAGTATTTT. Protein sequence: CASSPRPLAAPDTQYF.

This clone was found a few times. This chain connects TRBV19 to TRBJ2-1, with D possibly TRBD2 on 5 matching bases. Trimming left V 7 bases short and J 1 base short, with 11 bases between. There are 14 residues in the CDR3. Germline CDR1 and CDR2: LNHDA and SQIVND (reference sequence). In DNA form, the CDR3 reads TGTGCCAGTACCATCAGCGGTTCCTACAATGAGCAGTTCTTC. The encoded protein is CASTISGSYNEQFF.

The chain carries TRBV7-9 and TRBJ2-7; D may be TRBD1 (6 bases). Trimming pared 3 bases from V and 0 bases from J, leaving 12 bases between. The germline V gene has CDR1 SEHNR and CDR2 FQNEAQ (reference sequence). The CDR3 runs 15 residues. The CDR3 sequence is CASSFSTGDSYEQYF. CDR3 coding DNA: TGTGCCAGCAGCTTCTCGACAGGAGACTCCTACGAGCAGTACTTC. Complete variable domain (other parts from reference TRBV7-9 and TRBJ2-7): DTGVSQNPRHKITKRGQNVTFRCDPISEHNRLYWYRQTLGQGPEFLTYFQNEAQLEKSRLLSDRFSAERPKGSFSTLEIQRTEQGDSAMYLCASSFSTGDSYEQYFGPGTRLTVT.

This clone showed up just a few times. J is TRBJ1-1 and V is TRBV6-5; possibly TRBD1 for D (5 bases). This CDR3 is built from 16 residues. The germline gives CDR1 MNHEY, CDR2 SVGAGI. The V gene lost 4 bases and the J gene lost 11 bases, with 26 bases spanning the gap. The CDR3 is CASSSPAGTDIHRAFF. CDR3 coding DNA: TGTGCCAGCAGTTCCCCAGCCGGGACTGACATCCATAGGGCTTTCTTT.

V gene TRBV11-2 combines with J gene TRBJ2-5; 10 positions agree with TRBD2. The trim removed 2 bases at V and 4 bases at J, leaving 4 bases unmatched. CDR3 length: 15 residues. The germline V gene has CDR1 SGHAT and CDR2 FQNNGV. The CDR3 is CASSLTSGIVETQYF. CDR3 bases: TGTGCCAGCAGCTTAACTAGCGGGATAGTAGAGACCCAGTACTTC.

The chain carries TRBV4-1 and TRBJ2-5; 11 bases map to TRBD1. Looked up from germline, CDR1 is MGHRA and CDR2 is YSYEKL. The CDR3 spans 16 residues. Germline trimming cut 4 bases from V and 4 bases from J; bases unmatched to any gene: 8. CDR3 protein: CASSLSSGTGGETQYF. CDR3 nucleotide sequence: TGCGCCAGCAGCCTTTCCTCCGGGACAGGGGGAGAGACCCAGTACTTC.

This clone was seen a few times. V and J are TRBV6-1 and TRBJ2-2; D is perhaps TRBD2 (7 bases). Trimming pared 2 bases from V and 5 bases from J, leaving 12 bases between. Germline CDR1 is MNHNS and CDR2 is SASEGT. The CDR3 loop spans 15 amino acids. This chain's CDR3 is CASSEWGGETGELFF. As DNA, the CDR3 is TGTGCCAGCAGTGAATGGGGGGGCGAAACCGGGGAGCTGTTTTTT.

This clone was observed a few times. The chain is built from TRBV30 and TRBJ2-7; 7 bases match TRBD2. The CDR3 loop spans 14 amino acids. The germline CDR1 and CDR2 sequences are GTSNPN and SVGIG (reference sequence). The V segment lost 4 bases and the J segment 2 bases; nucleotides outside the gene matches: 8. CDR3 sequence: CAWTATLAAYEQYF. The CDR3 region has the DNA TGTGCCTGGACCGCCACCCTAGCGGCCTACGAGCAGTACTTC.

The chain has TRBV18 and TRBJ2-6, with 7 bases lining up with TRBD1. J lost 0 bases, V lost 4 bases, and 3 bases had no gene match. Germline-derived CDR1 and CDR2 are KGHSH and LQKENI. This CDR3 contains 16 residues. The CDR3 spells CASSQGTASGANVLTF. The CDR3 DNA reads as TGTGCCAGCTCACAAGGGACAGCCTCTGGGGCCAACGTCCTGACTTTC.

This chain joins TRBV30 and TRBJ2-7; 8 bases line up with TRBD1. The V and J ends lost 6 bases and 4 bases, in that order; junction bases with no gene match: 8. The length of the CDR3 is 13 residues. Germline CDR1 GTSNPN, CDR2 SVGIG (reference sequence). The CDR3: CACSTGVTYEQYF. CDR3 in DNA: TGTGCCTGTTCGACAGGGGTGACTTACGAGCAGTACTTC. Full variable domain (rest looked up from reference TRBV30 and TRBJ2-7): SQTIHQWPATLVQPVGSPLSLECTVEGTSNPNLYWYRQAAGRGLQLLFYSVGIGQISSEVPQNLSASRPQDRQFILSSKKLLLSDSGFYLCACSTGVTYEQYFGPGTRLTVT.

The table lists this clone with a few counts. Germline and junction disagree at one end, which may indicate a read error. V is TRBV9 and J is TRBJ2-3; TRBD2 matches at 10 bases. The CDR3 runs 15 residues. Germline V gene sequence: CDR1 SGDLS, CDR2 YYNGEE. The CDR3 reads CASSVRLAGTDTQYF. The CDR3 DNA is TGTGCCAGCAGCGTCCGACTAGCGGGCACGGATACGCAGTATTTT.

This clone was counted a few times. The chain has TRBV19 and TRBJ1-2; the D is unclear. CDR1 is LNHDA, CDR2 SQIVND, per germline (reference sequence). The length of the CDR3 is 14 residues. V shed 5 bases and J shed 2 bases, with 12 bases lying between them. CDR3 sequence (DNA): TGTGCCAGTAGTTACACACGAAAAAACTATGGCTACACCTTC. Its protein product is CASSYTRKNYGYTF.

V gene TRBV7-2 combines with J gene TRBJ2-3; TRBD1 might be the D (5 bases). V was shortened by 1 base and J by 1 base, with 6 bases between the two germline ends. The CDR3 runs 14 residues. Germline CDR1 is SGHTA and CDR2 is FQGNSA. CDR3 sequence (DNA): TGTGCCAGCAGCTTAGACAGGCGCACAGATACGCAGTATTTT. It translates to CASSLDRRTDTQYF.

This clone was observed a few times. The rearrangement uses TRBV5-1 and TRBJ2-5, with 10 bases lining up with TRBD2. The germline gives CDR1 SGHRS, CDR2 YFSETQ. The CDR3 is 17 amino acids. V shed 0 bases, J shed 0 bases, and the junction held 5 bases outside the gene matches. The DNA for the CDR3 is TGCGCCAGCAGCTTGGGGGTAGCGGGAGGTTACCAAGAGACCCAGTACTTC. It is translated as CASSLGVAGGYQETQYF.

This clone occurred a few times. This chain links TRBV4-2 with TRBJ1-5; the match to TRBD1 covers 10 bases. The CDR3 totals 15 residues. V was clipped by 3 bases and J by 5 bases; unmatched bases: 4. Germline CDR1 reads LGHNA; CDR2 reads YNFKEQ. CDR3 sequence: CASSQGTGVHQPQHF. The CDR3 DNA reads as TGTGCCAGCAGCCAGGGGACAGGGGTGCATCAGCCCCAGCATTTT.

This clone occurred many times. The chain recombines TRBV10-1 with TRBJ2-5; 7 bases align to TRBD2. This CDR3 has 14 residues. Germline values: CDR1 WNHNN, CDR2 SYGVQD (reference sequence). J lost 2 bases, V lost 6 bases, and 6 bases had no gene match. The CDR3: CASSPTSEQETQYF. CDR3 DNA: TGCGCCAGCAGCCCTACTAGCGAACAAGAGACCCAGTACTTC.

V usage is TRBV5-1 and J usage is TRBJ2-3; TRBD2 matches at 13 bases. Germline assignment: CDR1 SGHRS and CDR2 YFSETQ. J lost 3 bases, V lost 4 bases, and 11 bases had no gene match. The CDR3 contains 18 residues. The CDR3: CASSHGTSGIQSTDTQYF. CDR3 bases: TGCGCCAGCAGCCACGGGACTAGCGGGATTCAAAGTACAGATACGCAGTATTTT.

V gene TRBV25-1 combines with J gene TRBJ2-1; weak D call: TRBD1 (5 bases). Germline V CDR1 and CDR2: MGHDK, SYGVNS. This CDR3 has 11 amino acids. V lost 6 bases to trimming and J lost 9 bases, with 9 bases between them. CDR3 protein: CASRQVLEQFF. The CDR3, as DNA: TGTGCCAGCAGACAGGTCCTTGAGCAGTTCTTC.